This T cell receptor (beta chain) was profiled in a study of blood T cell repertoires in COVID-19. Study information: The United States, Italy and Spain were the sources of the acute and convalescent COVID-19 samples. PBMCs, B-cell-depleted T cells, or T cells were the source of the cDNA or gDNA that made up the material.

The authors' processing: Reference gene primer amplification in the assay estimated nucleated cell counts. Produced via immunoSEQ multiplex PCR; TCRdb's table is partial and in-frame only. The DNA gave D and trimming, while V, J and clone size come from that table. The sample holds about 320,000 clones, around 88% seen once. Between the trimmed V and J ends, which lost 5 bases and 5 bases, there was a span of 15 bases. Per germline, CDR1 SGHTA and CDR2 FQGTGA. CDR3 size: 15 residues. Sequencing was carried out using peripheral blood. This chain uses TRBV7-3 with TRBJ2-2, with TRBD2 as a possible D gene (6 bases). This clonotype originated in a woman aged 45-59 years with acute or convalescent COVID-19. In DNA, the CDR3 is TGTGCCAGCAGCCCGACGGGACTTCAAACCGGGGAGCTGTTTTTT. Translating gives CASSPTGLQTGELFF.